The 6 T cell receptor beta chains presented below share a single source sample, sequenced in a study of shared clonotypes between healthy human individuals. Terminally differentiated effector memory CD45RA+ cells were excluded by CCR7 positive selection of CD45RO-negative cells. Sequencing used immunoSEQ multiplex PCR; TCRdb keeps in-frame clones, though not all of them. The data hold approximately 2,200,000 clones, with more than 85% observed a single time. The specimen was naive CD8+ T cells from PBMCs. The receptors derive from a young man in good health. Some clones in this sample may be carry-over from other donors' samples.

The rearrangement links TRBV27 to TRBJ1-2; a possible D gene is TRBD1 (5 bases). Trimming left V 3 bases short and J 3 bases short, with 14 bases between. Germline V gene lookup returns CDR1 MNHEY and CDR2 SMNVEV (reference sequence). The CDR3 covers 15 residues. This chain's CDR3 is CASSFRDPRHYGYTF. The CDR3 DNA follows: TGTGCCAGCAGTTTCCGGGACCCCCGGCACTATGGCTACACCTTC.

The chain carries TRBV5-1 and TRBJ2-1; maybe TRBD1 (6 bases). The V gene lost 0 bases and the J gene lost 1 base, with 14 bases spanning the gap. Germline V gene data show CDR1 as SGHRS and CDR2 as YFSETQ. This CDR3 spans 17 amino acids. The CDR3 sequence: CASSLGPGDWSYNEQFF. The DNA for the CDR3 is TGCGCCAGCAGCTTGGGCCCAGGGGATTGGTCCTACAATGAGCAGTTCTTC. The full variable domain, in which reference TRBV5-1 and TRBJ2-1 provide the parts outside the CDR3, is KAGVTQTPRYLIKTRGQQVTLSCSPISGHRSVSWYQQTPGQGLQFLFEYFSETQRNKGNFPGRFSGRQFSNSRSEMNVSTLELGDSALYLCASSLGPGDWSYNEQFFGPGTRLTVL.

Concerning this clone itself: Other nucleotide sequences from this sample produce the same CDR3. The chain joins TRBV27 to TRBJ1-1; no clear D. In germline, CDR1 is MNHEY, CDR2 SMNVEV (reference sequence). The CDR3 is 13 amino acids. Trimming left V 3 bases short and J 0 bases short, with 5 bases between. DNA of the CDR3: TGTGCCAGCAGTTTTTTCATGAACACTGAAGCTTTCTTT. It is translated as CASSFFMNTEAFF.

CDR3 bases: TGTGCCAGCAGCCTGGGGGGCCGGGGGTACGAGCAGTACTTC. It codes for CASSLGGRGYEQYF. The chain uses TRBV6-5 and TRBJ2-7; tentatively, D is TRBD1 or TRBD2 (6 bases each). V lost 6 bases, J lost 4 bases, and 16 bases lay in between. This CDR3 has 14 amino acids. Germline-derived CDR1 and CDR2 are MNHEY and SVGAGI.

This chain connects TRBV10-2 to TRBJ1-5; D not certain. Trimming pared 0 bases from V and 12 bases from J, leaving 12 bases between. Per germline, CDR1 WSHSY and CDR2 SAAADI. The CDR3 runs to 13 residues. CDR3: CASSESYHSHQHF. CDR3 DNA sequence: TGCGCCAGCAGTGAGTCCTACCACAGCCACCAGCATTTT.

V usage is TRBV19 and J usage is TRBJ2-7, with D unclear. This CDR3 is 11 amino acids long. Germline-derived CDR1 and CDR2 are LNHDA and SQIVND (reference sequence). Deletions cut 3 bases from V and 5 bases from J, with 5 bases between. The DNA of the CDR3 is TGTGCCAGTAGTATTGGGCACGAGCAGTACTTC. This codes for CASSIGHEQYF.